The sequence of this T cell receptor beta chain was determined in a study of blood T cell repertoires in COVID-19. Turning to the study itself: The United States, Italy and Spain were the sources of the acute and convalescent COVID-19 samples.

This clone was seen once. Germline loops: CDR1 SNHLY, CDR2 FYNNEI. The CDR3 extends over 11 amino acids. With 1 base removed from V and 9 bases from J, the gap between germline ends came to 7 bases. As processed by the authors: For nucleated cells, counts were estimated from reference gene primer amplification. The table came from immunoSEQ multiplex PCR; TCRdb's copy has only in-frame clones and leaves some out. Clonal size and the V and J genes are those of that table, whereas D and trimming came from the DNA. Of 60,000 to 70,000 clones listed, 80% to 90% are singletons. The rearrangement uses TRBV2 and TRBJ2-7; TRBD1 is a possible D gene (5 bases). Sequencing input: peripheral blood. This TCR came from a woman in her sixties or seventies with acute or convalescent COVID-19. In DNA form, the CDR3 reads TGTGCCAGCAGTGAAGACAGGAGGCAGTACTTC. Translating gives CASSEDRRQYF.